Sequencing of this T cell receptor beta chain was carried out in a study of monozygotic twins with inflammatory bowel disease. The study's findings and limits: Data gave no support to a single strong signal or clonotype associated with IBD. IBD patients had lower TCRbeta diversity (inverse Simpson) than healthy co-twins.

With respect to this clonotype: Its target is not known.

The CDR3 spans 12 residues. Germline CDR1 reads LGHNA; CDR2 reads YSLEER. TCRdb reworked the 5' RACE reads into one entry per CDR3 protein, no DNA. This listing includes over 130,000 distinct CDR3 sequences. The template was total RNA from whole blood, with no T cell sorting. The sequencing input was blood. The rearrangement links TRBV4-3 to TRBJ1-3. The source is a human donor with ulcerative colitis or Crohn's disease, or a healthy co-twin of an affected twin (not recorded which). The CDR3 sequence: CASSSAGNTIYF.